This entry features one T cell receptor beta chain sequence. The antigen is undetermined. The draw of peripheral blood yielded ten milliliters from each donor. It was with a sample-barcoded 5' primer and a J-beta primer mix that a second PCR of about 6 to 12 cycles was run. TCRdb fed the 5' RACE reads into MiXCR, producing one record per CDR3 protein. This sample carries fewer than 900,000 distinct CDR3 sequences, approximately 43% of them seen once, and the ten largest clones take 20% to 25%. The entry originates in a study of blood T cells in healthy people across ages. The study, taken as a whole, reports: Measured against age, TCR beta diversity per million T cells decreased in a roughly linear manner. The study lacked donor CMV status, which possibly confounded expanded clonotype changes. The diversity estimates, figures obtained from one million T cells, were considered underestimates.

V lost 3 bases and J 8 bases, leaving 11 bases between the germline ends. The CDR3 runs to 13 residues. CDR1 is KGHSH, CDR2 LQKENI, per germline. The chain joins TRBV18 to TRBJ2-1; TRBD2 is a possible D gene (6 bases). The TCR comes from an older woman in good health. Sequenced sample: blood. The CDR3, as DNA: TGTGCCAGCTCACCGGGGAGGTCCCATGAGCAGTTCTTC. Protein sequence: CASSPGRSHEQFF.